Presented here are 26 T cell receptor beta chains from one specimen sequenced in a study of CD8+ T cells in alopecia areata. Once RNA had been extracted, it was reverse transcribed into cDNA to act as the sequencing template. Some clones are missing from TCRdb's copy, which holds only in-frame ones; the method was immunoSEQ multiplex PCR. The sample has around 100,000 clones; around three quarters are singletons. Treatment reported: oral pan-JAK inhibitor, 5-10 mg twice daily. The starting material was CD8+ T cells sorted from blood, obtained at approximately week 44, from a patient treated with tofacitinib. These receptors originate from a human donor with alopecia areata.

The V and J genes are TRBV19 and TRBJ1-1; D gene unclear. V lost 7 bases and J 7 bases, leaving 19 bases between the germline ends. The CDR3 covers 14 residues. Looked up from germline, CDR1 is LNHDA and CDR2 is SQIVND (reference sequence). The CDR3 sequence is CASMDWRYELEAFF. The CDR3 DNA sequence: TGTGCCAGTATGGACTGGCGCTACGAGCTTGAAGCTTTCTTT.

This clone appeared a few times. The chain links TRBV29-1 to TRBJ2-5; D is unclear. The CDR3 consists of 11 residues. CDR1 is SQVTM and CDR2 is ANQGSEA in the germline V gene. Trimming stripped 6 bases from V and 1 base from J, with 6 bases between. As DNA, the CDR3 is TGCAGCGTAGAGATCCAAGAGACCCAGTACTTC. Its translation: CSVEIQETQYF.

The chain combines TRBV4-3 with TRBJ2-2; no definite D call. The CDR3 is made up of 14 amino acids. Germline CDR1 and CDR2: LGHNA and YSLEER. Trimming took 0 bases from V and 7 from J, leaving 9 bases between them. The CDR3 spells CASSQDELGGELFF. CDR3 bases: TGCGCCAGCAGCCAAGACGAGTTGGGCGGGGAGCTGTTTTTT.

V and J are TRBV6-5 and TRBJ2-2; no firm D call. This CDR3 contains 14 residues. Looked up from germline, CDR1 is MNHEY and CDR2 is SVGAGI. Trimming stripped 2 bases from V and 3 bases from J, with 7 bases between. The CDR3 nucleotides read TGTGCCAGCAGTTACGGCAGCTACACCGGGGAGCTGTTTTTT. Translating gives CASSYGSYTGELFF.

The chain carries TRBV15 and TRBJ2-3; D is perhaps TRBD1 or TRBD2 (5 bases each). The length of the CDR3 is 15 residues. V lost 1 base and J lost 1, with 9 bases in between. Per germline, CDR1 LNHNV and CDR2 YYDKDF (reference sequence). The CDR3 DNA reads TGTGCCACCAGCAGAGTGAGAGGGGGCACAGATACGCAGTATTTT. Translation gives CATSRVRGGTDTQYF. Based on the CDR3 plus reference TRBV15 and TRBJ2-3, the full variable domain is DAMVIQNPRYQVTQFGKPVTLSCSQTLNHNVMYWYQQKSSQAPKLLFHYYDKDFNNEADTPDNFQSRRPNTSFCFLDIRSPGLGDTAMYLCATSRVRGGTDTQYFGPGTRLTVL.

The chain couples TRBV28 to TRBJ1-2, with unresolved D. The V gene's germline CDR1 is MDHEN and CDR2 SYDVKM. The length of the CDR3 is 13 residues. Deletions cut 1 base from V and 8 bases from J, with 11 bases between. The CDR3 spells CASSLSRRNGYTF. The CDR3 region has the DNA TGTGCCAGCAGTTTATCGCGGCGCAACGGCTACACCTTC.

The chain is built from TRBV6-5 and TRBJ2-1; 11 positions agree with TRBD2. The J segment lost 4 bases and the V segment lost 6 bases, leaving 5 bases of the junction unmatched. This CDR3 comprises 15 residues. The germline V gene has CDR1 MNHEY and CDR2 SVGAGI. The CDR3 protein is CASSPGTSGYNEQFF. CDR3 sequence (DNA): TGTGCCAGCAGCCCCGGGACTAGCGGTTACAATGAGCAGTTCTTC.

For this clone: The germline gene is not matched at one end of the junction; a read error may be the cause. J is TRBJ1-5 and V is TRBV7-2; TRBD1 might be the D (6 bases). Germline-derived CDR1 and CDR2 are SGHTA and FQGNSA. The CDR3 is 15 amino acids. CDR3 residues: CASSQDLQGGQPQHF. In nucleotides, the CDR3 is TGCGCCAGCAGCCAAGATCTCCAAGGGGGTCAGCCCCAGCATTTT.

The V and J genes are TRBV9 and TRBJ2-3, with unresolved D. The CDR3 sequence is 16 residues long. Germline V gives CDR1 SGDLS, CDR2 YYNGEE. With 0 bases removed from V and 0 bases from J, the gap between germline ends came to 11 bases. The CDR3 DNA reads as TGTGCCAGCAGCGTAGGTCGAAAGGCTAGCACAGATACGCAGTATTTT. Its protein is CASSVGRKASTDTQYF.

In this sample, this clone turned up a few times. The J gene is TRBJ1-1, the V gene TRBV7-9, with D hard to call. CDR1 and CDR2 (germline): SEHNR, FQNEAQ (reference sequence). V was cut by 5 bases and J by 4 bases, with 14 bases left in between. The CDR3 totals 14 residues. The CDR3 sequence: CASSQSGSGTEAFF. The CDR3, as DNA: TGTGCCAGCAGCCAGTCGGGGAGCGGCACTGAAGCTTTCTTT.

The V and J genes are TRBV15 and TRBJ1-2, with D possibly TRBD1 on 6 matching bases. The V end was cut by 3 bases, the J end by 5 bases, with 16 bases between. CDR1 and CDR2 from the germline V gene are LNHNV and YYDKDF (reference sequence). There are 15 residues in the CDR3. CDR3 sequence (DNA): TGTGCCACCAGCAGTACCGGGACAACTGAGTATGGCTACACCTTC. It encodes CATSSTGTTEYGYTF.

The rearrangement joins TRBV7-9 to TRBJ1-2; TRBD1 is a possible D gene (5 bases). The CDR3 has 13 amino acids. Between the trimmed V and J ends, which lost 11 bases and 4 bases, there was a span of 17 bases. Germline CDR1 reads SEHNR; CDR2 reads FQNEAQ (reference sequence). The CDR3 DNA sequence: TGTGCCTCTTCCTCGGAGGGACTCTATGGCTACACCTTC. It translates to CASSSEGLYGYTF.

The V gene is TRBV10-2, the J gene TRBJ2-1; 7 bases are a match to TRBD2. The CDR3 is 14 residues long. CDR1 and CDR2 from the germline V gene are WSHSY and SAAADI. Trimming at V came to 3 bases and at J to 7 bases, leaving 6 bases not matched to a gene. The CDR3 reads CASSDPAGRNEQFF. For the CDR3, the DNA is TGCGCCAGCAGTGACCCAGCGGGGAGAAATGAGCAGTTCTTC.

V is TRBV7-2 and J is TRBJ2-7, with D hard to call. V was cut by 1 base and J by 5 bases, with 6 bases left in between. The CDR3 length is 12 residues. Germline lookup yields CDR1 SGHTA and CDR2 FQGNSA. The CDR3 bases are TGTGCCAGCAGCTTAGGGGATAACGAGCAGTACTTC. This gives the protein CASSLGDNEQYF.

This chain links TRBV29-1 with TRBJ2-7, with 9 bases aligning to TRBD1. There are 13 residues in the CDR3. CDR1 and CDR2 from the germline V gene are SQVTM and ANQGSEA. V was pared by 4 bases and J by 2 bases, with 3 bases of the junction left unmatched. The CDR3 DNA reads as TGCAGCGTTGGGACAGGGGACACCTACGAGCAGTACTTC. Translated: CSVGTGDTYEQYF.

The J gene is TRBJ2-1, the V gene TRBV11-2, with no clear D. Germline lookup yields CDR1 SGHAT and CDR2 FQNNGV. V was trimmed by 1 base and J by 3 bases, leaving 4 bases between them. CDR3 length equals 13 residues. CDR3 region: CASSLGGYNEQFF. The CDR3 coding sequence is TGTGCCAGCAGCTTAGGTGGCTACAATGAGCAGTTCTTC.

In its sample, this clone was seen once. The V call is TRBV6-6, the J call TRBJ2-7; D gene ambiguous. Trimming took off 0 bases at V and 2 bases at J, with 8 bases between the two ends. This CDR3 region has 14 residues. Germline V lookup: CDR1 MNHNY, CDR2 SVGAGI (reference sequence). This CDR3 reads CASSYSPETYEQYF. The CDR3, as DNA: TGTGCCAGCAGTTACTCTCCAGAGACCTACGAGCAGTACTTC.

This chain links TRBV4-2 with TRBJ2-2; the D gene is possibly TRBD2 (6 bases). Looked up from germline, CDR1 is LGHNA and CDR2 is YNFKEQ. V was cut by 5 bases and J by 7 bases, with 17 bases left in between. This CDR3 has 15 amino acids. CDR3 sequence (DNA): TGTGCCAGCAGCTTAATGGGGGGAATCAGCGGGGAGCTGTTTTTT. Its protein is CASSLMGGISGELFF.

CDR3 nucleotide sequence: TGTGCCAGCAGCTTTTCCGCTTGGGGCCGTGACACAGATACGCAGTATTTT. It encodes CASSFSAWGRDTDTQYF. V and J are TRBV13 and TRBJ2-3; a possible D gene is TRBD1 (5 bases). The CDR3 covers 17 residues. CDR1 is PRHDT and CDR2 is FYEKMQ in the germline V gene (reference sequence). Trimming took off 3 bases at V and 2 bases at J, with 18 bases between the two ends.

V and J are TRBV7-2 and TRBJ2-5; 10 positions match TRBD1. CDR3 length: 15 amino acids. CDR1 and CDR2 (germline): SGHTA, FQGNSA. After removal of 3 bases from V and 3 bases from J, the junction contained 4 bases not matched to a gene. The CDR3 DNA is TGTGCCAGCAGCTTGGGACAGGGGAGAAAAGAGACCCAGTACTTC. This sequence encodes CASSLGQGRKETQYF.

The CDR3 loop reads CASSRYGVRDRNYEQYF. In nucleotides, the CDR3 is TGTGCCAGCAGCCGGTATGGTGTCAGGGACAGGAACTACGAGCAGTACTTC. V is TRBV11-2 and J is TRBJ2-7, with 8 bases aligning to TRBD1. CDR1 and CDR2 from the germline V gene are SGHAT and FQNNGV. After removal of 5 bases from V and 3 bases from J, the junction contained 15 bases not matched to a gene. The CDR3 is 17 residues long.

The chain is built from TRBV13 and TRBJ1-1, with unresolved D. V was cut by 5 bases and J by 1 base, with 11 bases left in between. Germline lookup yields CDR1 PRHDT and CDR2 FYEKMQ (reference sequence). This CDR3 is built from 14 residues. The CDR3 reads CASSPRQPNTEAFF. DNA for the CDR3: TGTGCCAGCAGCCCCCGCCAACCGAACACTGAAGCTTTCTTT. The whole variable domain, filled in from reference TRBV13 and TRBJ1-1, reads AAGVIQSPRHLIKEKRETATLKCYPIPRHDTVYWYQQGPGQDPQFLISFYEKMQSDKGSIPDRFSAQQFSDYHSELNMSSLELGDSALYFCASSPRQPNTEAFFGQGTRLTVV.

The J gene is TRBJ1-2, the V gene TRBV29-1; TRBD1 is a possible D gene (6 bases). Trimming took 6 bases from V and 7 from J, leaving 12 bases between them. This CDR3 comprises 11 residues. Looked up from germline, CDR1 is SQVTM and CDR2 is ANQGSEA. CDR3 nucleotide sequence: TGCAGCGTCCGGCAGGGGAGTGGCTACACCTTC. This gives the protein CSVRQGSGYTF.

The CDR3 sequence is CASSPSAGPSYEQYF. The CDR3 nucleotides are TGTGCCAGCAGCCCTAGTGCAGGGCCATCCTACGAGCAGTACTTC. V and J are TRBV13 and TRBJ2-7; maybe TRBD1 (5 bases). Germline V gene data show CDR1 as PRHDT and CDR2 as FYEKMQ (reference sequence). Trimming stripped 5 bases from V and 1 base from J, with 15 bases between. This CDR3 region has 15 residues.

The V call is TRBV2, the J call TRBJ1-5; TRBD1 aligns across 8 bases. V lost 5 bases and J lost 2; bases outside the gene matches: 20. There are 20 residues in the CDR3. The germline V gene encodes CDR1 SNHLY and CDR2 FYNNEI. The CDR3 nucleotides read TGTGCCAGCAGTCTTCTACCGGGACAGGAATTGGAGTATGGCAATCAGCCCCAGCATTTT. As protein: CASSLLPGQELEYGNQPQHF.

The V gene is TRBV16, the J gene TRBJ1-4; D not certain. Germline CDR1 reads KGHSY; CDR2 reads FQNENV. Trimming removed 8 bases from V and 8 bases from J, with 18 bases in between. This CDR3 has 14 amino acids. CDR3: CASAADAPWEKLFF. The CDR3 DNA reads TGTGCCAGCGCGGCCGACGCACCCTGGGAAAAACTGTTTTTT.